The entry below gives a single TCR beta chain sequence along with its context. Its antigen is undetermined. The sample belongs to a study of shared clonotypes between healthy human individuals. For the study at large: Each donor's CD8 memory used one plate, CD8 naive two, each CD4 subset three.

Overall study results and limits: In this cohort, only blood was sampled, and tissue repertoires likely differ. Expectations were that clonotype sharing among donors would be affected by sequencing depth.

The naive CD8 fraction comprised CD45RO-negative cells positively selected for CCR7 and excluded terminally differentiated effector memory CD45RA+ cells. Healthy adults negative for HIV, lacking recent acute infections or vaccinations, served as donors. Data came from immunoSEQ multiplex PCR; TCRdb stores just in-frame clones and leaves some out. The table records roughly 2.1 million clones, roughly 91% of them present only once. CDR3 length equals 17 residues. Per germline, CDR1 SGHVS and CDR2 FNYEAQ. With 4 bases clipped from V and 7 bases from J, the junction kept 12 bases outside the gene matches.

The material sequenced was naive CD8+ T cells from PBMCs. This rearrangement joins TRBV7-6 to TRBJ2-1; 11 nucleotides align to TRBD1. This sequence originates from a man aged 18-30 years in good health. Some clones in this sample may be carry-over from other donors' samples. Here the CDR3 reads CASSSPSGTGGLNEQFF. In DNA form, the CDR3 reads TGTGCCAGCAGCTCCCCCTCCGGGACAGGGGGTTTGAATGAGCAGTTCTTC.